This T cell receptor (beta chain) was retrieved from a study of blood T cell repertoires in COVID-19. Libraries were prepared by immunoSEQ multiplex PCR; TCRdb keeps only in-frame clonotypes and omits some of them. Of under 250,000 clones listed, around 82% are singletons. Trimming stripped 6 bases from V and 5 bases from J, with 10 bases between. The CDR3 has 12 residues. Source material: PBMCs or T cells enriched from blood (not recorded which). This sequence joins TRBV12-3 or TRBV12-4 and TRBJ1-2, with a weak D call TRBD1 (6 bases). This receptor was taken from a woman aged 40 to 55 who had been exposed to COVID-19. CDR3 DNA sequence: TGTGCCAGCAGGACACAGGGTTATGGCTACACCTTC. Residues: CASRTQGYGYTF.